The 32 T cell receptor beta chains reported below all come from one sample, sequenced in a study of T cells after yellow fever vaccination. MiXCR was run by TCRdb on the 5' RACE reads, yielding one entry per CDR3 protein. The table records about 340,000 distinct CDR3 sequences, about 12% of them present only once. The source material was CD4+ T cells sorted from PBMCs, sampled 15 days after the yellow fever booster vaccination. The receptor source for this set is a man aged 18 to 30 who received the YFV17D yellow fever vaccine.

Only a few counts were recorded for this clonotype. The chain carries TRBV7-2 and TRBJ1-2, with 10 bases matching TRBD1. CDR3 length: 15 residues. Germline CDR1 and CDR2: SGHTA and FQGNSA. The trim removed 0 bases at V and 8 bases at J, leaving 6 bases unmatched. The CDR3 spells CASSLATGGAGGYTF. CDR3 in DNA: TGTGCCAGCAGCTTAGCGACAGGGGGCGCGGGAGGCTACACCTTC.

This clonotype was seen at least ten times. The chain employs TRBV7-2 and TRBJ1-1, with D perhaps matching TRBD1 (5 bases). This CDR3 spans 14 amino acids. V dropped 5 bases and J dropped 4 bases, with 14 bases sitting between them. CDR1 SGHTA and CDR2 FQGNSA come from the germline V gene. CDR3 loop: CASSVPGGVTEAFF. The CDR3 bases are TGTGCCAGCAGCGTCCCGGGGGGAGTCACTGAAGCTTTCTTT. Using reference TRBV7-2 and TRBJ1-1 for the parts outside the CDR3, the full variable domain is GAGVSQSPSNKVTEKGKDVELRCDPISGHTALYWYRQSLGQGLEFLIYFQGNSAPDKSGLPSDRFSAERTGGSVSTLTIQRTQQEDSAVYLCASSVPGGVTEAFFGQGTRLTVV.

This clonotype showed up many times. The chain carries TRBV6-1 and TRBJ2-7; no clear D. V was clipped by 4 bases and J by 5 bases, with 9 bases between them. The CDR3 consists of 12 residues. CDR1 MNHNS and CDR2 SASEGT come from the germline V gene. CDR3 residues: CASSAQGNEQYF. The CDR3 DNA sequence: TGTGCCAGCAGTGCTCAAGGGAACGAGCAGTACTTC.

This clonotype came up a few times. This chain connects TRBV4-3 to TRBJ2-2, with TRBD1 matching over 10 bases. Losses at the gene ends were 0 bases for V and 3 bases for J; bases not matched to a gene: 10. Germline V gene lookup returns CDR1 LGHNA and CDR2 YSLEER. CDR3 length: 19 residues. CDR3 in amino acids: CASSQEPDRGRSDTGELFF. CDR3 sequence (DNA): TGCGCCAGCAGCCAAGAACCCGACAGGGGGCGATCGGACACCGGGGAGCTGTTTTTT.

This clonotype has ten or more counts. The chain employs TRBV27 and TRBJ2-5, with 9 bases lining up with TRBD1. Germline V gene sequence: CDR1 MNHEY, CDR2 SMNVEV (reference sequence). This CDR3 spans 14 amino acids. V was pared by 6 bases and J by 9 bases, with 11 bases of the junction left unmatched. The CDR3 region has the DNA TGTGCCAGCAGCTTACAGGGACAGGGTATCGCCCAGTACTTC. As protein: CASSLQGQGIAQYF.

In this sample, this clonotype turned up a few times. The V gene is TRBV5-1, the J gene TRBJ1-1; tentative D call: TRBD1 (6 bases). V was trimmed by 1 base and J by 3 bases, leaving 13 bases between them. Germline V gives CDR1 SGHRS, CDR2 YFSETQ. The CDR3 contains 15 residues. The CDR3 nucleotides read TGCGCCAGCAGCTTGAGGTACAGGGACGACACTGAAGCTTTCTTT. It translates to CASSLRYRDDTEAFF.

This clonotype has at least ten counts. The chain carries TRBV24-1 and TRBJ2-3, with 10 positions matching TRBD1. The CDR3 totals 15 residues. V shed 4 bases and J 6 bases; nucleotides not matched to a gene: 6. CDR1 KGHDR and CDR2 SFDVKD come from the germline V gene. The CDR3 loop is CATSDFGTGEDTQYF. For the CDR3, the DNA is TGTGCCACCAGTGACTTCGGGACAGGGGAGGATACGCAGTATTTT.

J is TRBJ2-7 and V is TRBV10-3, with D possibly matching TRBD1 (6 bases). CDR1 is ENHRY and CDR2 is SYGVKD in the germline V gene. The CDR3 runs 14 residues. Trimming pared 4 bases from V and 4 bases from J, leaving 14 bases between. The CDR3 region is CAISGRGGEYEQYF. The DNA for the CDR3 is TGTGCCATCAGTGGAAGAGGGGGTGAATACGAGCAGTACTTC.

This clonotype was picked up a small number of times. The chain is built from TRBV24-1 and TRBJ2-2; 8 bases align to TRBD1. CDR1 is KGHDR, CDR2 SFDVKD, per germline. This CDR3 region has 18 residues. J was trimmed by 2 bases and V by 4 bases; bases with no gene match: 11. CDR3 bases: TGTGCCACCAGTGAGTCTGGGACAGGAAGAGGAAACACCGGGGAGCTGTTTTTT. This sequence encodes CATSESGTGRGNTGELFF.

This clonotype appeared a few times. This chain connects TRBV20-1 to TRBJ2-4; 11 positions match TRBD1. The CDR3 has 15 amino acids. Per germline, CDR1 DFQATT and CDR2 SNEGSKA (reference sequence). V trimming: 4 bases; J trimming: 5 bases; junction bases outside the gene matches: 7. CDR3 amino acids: CSAIPGQGGQNIQYF. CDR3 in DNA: TGCAGTGCTATTCCGGGACAGGGGGGCCAAAACATTCAGTACTTC.

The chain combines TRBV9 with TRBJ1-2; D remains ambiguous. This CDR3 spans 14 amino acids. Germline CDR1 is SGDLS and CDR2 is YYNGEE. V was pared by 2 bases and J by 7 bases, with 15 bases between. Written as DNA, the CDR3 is TGTGCCAGCAGCGTTTATACGGGAATGGCTGGCTACACCTTC. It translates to CASSVYTGMAGYTF.

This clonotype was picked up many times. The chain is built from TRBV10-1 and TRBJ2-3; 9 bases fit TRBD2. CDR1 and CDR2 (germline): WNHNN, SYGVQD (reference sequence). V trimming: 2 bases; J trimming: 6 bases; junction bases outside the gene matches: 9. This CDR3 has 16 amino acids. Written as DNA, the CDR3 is TGCGCCAGCAGTGAGGGTCTAGCGGGGCTTCGGGATACGCAGTATTTT. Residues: CASSEGLAGLRDTQYF.

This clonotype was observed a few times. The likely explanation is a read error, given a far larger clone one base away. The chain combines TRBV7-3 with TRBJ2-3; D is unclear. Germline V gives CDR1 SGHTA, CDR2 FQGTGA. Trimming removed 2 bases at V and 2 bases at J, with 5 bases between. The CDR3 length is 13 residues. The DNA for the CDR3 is TGTGCCAGCAGCTTAGCGGACACAGATACGCAGTATTTT. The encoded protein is CASSLADTDTQYF.

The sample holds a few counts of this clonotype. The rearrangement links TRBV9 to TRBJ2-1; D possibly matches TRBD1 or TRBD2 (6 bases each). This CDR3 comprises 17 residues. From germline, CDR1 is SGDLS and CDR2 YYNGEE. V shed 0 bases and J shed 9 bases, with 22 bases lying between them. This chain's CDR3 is CASSVGSAWGAEGEQFF. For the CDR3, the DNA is TGTGCCAGCAGCGTAGGATCCGCCTGGGGGGCCGAGGGTGAGCAGTTCTTC.

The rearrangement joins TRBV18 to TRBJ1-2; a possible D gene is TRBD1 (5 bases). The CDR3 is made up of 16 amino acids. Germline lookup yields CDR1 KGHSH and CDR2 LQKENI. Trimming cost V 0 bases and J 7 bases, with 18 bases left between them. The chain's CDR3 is CASSPPGLGAIGGYTF. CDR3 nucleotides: TGTGCCAGCTCACCACCGGGGCTGGGCGCAATCGGTGGCTACACCTTC. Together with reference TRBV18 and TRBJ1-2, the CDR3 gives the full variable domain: NAGVMQNPRHLVRRRGQEARLRCSPMKGHSHVYWYRQLPEEGLKFMVYLQKENIIDESGMPKERFSAEFPKEGPSILRIQQVVRGDSAAYFCASSPPGLGAIGGYTFGSGTRLTVV.

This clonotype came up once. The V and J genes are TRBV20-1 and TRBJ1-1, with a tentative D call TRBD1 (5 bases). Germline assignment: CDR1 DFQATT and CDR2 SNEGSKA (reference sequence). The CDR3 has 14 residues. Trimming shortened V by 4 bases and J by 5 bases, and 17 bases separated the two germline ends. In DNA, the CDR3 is TGCAGTGCTATAAACAGCGGCGAGGGGACTGAAGCTTTCTTT. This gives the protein CSAINSGEGTEAFF.

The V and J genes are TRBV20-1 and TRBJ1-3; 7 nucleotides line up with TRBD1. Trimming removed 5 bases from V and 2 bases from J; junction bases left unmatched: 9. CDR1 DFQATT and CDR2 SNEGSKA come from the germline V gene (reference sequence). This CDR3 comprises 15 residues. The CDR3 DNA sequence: TGCAGTGCTGGGTCCCCCGGGACAGCTGGAAACACCATATATTTT. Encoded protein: CSAGSPGTAGNTIYF.

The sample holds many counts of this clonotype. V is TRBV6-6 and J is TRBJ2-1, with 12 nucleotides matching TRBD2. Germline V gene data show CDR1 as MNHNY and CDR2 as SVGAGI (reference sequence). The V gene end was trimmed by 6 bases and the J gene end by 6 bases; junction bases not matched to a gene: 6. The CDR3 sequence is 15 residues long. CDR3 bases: TGTGCCAGCAGGCGACTAGCGGGGGCCTTCAATGAGCAGTTCTTC. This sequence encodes CASRRLAGAFNEQFF.

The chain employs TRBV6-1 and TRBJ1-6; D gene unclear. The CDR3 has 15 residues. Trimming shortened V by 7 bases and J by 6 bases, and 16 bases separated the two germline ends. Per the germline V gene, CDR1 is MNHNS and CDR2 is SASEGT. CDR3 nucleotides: TGTGCCAGCACGACTACCCCCGATTTTAATTCACCCCTCCACTTT. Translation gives CASTTTPDFNSPLHF.

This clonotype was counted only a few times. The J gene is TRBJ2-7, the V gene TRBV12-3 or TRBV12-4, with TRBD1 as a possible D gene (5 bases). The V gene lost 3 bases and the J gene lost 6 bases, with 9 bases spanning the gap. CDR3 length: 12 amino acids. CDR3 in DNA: TGTGCCAGCAGTTTTTCAGGGCTCGAGCAGTACTTC. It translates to CASSFSGLEQYF.

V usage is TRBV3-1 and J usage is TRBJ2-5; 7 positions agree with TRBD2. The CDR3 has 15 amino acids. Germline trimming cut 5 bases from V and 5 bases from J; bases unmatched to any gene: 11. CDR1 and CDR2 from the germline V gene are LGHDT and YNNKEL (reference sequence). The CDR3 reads CASSLQRGEGETQYF. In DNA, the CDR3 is TGTGCCAGCAGCTTGCAGCGGGGAGAGGGGGAGACCCAGTACTTC.

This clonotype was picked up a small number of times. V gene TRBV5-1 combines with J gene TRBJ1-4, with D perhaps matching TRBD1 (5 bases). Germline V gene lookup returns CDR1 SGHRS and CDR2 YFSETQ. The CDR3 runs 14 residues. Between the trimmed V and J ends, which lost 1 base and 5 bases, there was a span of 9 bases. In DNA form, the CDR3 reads TGCGCCAGCAGCTTGACGGGGGAGAATGAAAAACTGTTTTTT. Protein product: CASSLTGENEKLFF.

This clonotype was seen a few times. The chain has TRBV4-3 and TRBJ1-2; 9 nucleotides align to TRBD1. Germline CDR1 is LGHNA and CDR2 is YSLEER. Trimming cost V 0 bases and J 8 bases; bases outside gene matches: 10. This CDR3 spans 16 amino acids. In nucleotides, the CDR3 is TGCGCCAGCAGCCAAGATGTCCGGACAGGGGTATTCGGCTACACCTTC. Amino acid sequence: CASSQDVRTGVFGYTF.

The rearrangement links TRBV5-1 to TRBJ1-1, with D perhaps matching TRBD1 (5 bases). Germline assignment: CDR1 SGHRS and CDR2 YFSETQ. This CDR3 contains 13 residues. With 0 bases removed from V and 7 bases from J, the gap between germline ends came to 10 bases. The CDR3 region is CASSLGDGNEAFF. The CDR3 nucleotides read TGCGCCAGCAGCTTGGGGGACGGTAATGAAGCTTTCTTT.

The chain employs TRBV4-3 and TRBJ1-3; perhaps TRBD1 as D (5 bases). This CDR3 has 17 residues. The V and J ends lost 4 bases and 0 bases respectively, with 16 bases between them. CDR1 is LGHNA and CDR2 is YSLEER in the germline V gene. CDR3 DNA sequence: TGCGCCAGCAGCCCGCTACCCACAGGAGCCTCTGGAAACACCATATATTTT. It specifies CASSPLPTGASGNTIYF.

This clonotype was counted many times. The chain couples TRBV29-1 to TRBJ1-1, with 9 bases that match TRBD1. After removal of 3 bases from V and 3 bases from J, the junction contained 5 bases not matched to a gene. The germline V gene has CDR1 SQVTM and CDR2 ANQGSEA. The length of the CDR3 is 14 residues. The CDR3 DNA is TGCAGCGTTGAGTGGGACAGGGTCCACACTGAAGCTTTCTTT. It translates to CSVEWDRVHTEAFF. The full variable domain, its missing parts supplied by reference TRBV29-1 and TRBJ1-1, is SAVISQKPSRDICQRGTSLTIQCQVDSQVTMMFWYRQQPGQSLTLIATANQGSEATYESGFVIDKFPISRPNLTFSTLTVSNMSPEDSSIYLCSVEWDRVHTEAFFGQGTRLTVV.

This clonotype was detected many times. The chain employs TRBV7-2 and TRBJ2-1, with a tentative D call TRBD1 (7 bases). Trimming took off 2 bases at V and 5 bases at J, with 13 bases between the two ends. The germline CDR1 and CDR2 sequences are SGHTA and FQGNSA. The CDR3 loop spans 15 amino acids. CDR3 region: CASSLTRGADNEQFF. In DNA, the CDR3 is TGTGCCAGCAGCTTAACCAGGGGGGCAGACAATGAGCAGTTCTTC.

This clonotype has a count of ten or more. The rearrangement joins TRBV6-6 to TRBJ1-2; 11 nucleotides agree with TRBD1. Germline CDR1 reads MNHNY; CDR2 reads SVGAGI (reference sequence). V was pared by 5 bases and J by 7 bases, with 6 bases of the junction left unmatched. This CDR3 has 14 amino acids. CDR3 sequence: CASSLGQGAPGYTF. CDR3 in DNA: TGTGCCAGCAGTCTCGGACAGGGGGCCCCTGGCTACACCTTC.

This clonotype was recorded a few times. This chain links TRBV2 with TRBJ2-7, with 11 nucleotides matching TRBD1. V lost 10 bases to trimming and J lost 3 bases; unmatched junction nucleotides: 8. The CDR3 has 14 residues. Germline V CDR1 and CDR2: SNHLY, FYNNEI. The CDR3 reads CATTGTGGFYEQYF. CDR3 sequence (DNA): TGTGCCACAACCGGGACAGGGGGTTTCTACGAGCAGTACTTC.

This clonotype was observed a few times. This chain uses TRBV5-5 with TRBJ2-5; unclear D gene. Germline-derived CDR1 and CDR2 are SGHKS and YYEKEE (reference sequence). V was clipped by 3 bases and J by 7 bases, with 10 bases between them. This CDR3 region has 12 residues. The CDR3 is CASSSLLPTQYF. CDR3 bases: TGTGCCAGCAGCTCGCTACTCCCGACCCAGTACTTC.

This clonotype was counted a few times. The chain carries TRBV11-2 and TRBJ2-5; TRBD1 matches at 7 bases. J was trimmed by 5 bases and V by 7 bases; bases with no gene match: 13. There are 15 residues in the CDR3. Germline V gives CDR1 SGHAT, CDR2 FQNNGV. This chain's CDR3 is CASTHPGTRGETQYF. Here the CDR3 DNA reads TGTGCCAGCACTCACCCGGGGACCAGGGGGGAGACCCAGTACTTC.

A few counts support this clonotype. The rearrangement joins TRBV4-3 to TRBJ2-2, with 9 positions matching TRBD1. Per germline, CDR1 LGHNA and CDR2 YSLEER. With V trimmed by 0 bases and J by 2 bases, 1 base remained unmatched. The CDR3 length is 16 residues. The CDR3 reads CASSQETGGNTGELFF. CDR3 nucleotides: TGCGCCAGCAGCCAAGAAACAGGGGGCAACACCGGGGAGCTGTTTTTT.